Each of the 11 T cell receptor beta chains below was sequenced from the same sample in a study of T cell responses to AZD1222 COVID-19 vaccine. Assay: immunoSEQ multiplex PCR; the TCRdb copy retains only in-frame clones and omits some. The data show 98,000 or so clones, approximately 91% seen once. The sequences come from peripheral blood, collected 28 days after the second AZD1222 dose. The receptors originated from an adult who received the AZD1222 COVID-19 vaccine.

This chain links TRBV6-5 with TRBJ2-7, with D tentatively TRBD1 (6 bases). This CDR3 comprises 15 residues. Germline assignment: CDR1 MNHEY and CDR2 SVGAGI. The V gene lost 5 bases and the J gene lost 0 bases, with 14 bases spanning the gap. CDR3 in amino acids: CASSRVRGASYEQYF. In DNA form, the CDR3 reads TGTGCCAGCAGTAGAGTCAGGGGTGCCTCCTACGAGCAGTACTTC.

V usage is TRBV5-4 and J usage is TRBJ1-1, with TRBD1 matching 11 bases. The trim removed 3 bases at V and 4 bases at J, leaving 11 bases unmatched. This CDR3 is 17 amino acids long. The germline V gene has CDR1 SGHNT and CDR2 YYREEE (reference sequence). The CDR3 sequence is CASSSGQGALLSTEAFF. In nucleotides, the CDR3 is TGTGCCAGCAGCTCCGGACAGGGGGCGCTTCTGAGCACTGAAGCTTTCTTT.

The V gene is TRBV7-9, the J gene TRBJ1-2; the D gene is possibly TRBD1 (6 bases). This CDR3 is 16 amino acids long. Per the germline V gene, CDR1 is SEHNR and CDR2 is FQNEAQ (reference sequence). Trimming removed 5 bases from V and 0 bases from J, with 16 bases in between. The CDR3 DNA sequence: TGTGCCAGCAGCCGTACAGACAGGTCGGCTAACTATGGCTACACCTTC. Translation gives CASSRTDRSANYGYTF.

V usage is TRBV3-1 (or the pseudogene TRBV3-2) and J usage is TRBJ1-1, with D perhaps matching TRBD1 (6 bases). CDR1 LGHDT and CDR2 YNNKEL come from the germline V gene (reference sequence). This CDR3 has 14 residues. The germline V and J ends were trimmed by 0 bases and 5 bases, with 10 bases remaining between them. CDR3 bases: TGTGCCAGCAGCCAAGACCAGGGGTATACTGAAGCTTTCTTT. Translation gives CASSQDQGYTEAFF.

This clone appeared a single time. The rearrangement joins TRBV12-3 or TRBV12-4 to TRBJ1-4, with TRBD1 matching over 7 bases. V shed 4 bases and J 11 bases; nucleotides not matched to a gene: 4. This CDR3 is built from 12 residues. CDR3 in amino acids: CASSSTGWKLFF. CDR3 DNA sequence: TGTGCCAGCAGTTCGACAGGGTGGAAACTGTTTTTT.

The CDR3 loop is CASSPPGTSNQPQHF. The CDR3 DNA reads as TGTGCCAGCAGCCCCCCAGGGACTAGCAATCAGCCCCAGCATTTT. The rearrangement uses TRBV7-9 and TRBJ1-5; a weak D match, TRBD1 (5 bases). The V end lost 5 bases, the J end lost 0 bases, and 11 bases lay between the germline ends. This CDR3 is built from 15 residues. The germline CDR1 and CDR2 sequences are SEHNR and FQNEAQ (reference sequence). Full variable domain (missing parts from reference TRBV7-9 and TRBJ1-5): DTGVSQNPRHKITKRGQNVTFRCDPISEHNRLYWYRQTLGQGPEFLTYFQNEAQLEKSRLLSDRFSAERPKGSFSTLEIQRTEQGDSAMYLCASSPPGTSNQPQHFGDGTRLSIL.

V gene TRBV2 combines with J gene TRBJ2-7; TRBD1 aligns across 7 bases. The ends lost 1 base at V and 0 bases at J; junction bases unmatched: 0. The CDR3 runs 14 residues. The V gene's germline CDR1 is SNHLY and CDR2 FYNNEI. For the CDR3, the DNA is TGTGCCAGCAGTGAAGAGGGGGCCTCCTACGAGCAGTACTTC. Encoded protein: CASSEEGASYEQYF.

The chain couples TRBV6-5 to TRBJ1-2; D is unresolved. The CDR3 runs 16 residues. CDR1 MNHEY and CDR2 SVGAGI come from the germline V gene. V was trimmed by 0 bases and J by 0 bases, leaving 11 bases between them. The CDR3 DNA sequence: TGTGCCAGCAGTTACTCGACGGGCCGACCTAACTATGGCTACACCTTC. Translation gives CASSYSTGRPNYGYTF.

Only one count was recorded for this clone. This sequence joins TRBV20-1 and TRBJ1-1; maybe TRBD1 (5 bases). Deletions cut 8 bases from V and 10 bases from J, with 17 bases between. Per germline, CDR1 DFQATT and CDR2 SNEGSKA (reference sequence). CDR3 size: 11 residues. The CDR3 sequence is CSLGAGSVAFF. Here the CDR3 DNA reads TGCAGTCTTGGTGCAGGGAGCGTAGCTTTCTTT.

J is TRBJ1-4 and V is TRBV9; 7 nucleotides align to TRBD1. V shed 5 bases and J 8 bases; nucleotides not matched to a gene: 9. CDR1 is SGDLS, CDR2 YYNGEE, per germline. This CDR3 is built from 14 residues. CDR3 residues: CASRKEGAGEKLFF. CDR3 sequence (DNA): TGTGCCAGCAGGAAAGAGGGGGCCGGCGAAAAACTGTTTTTT. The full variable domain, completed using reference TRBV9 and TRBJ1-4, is DSGVTQTPKHLITATGQRVTLRCSPRSGDLSVYWYQQSLDQGLQFLIQYYNGEERAKGNILERFSAQQFPDLHSELNLSSLELGDSALYFCASRKEGAGEKLFFGSGTQLSVL.

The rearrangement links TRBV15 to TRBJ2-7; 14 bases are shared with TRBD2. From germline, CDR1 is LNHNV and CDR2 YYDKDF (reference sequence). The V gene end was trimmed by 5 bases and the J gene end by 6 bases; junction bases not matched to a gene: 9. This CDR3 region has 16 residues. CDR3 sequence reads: CATSEGTSGRRGEQYF. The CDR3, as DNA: TGTGCCACCAGCGAGGGGACTAGCGGGAGAAGAGGCGAGCAGTACTTC.